A single sample is the source of the 25 T cell receptor beta chains below, sequenced in a study of T cells in localized non-small cell lung cancer. Data came from immunoSEQ multiplex PCR; TCRdb stores just in-frame clones and leaves some out. The sample records 86,000 or so clones, approximately 84% being singletons. The specimen comprised peripheral blood, sampled before any cancer treatment. These receptors were taken from a man between 35 and 75 years old with stage I lung adenocarcinoma.

V and J are TRBV19 and TRBJ2-7; D remains unclear. The CDR3 totals 13 residues. CDR1 is LNHDA, CDR2 SQIVND, per germline (reference sequence). V lost 8 bases and J lost 4, with 15 bases in between. The CDR3 region has the DNA TGTGCCAGTGCGGTGGGGTCAGCATACGAGCAGTACTTC. It encodes CASAVGSAYEQYF.

This clone has a handful of counts. The chain has TRBV7-8 and TRBJ1-4; tentative D call: TRBD1 (6 bases). This CDR3 contains 18 residues. V shed 5 bases and J shed 3 bases, with 22 bases lying between them. Per germline, CDR1 SGHVS and CDR2 FQNEAQ. The CDR3 DNA is TGTGCCAGCAGCCCCCGCTCGGGGGGGCTCGGTCCTAATGAAAAACTGTTTTTT. Translation: CASSPRSGGLGPNEKLFF.

The chain joins TRBV27 to TRBJ1-1; D not resolved. The CDR3 runs 13 residues. Per the germline V gene, CDR1 is MNHEY and CDR2 is SMNVEV (reference sequence). V lost 3 bases and J 4 bases, leaving 9 bases between the germline ends. CDR3 nucleotide sequence: TGTGCCAGCAGTTTTGGGTACGGCACTGAAGCTTTCTTT. It yields the protein CASSFGYGTEAFF.

The chain has TRBV29-1 and TRBJ2-7; D not certain. The CDR3 is 12 residues long. V lost 3 bases, J lost 2 bases, and 8 bases lay in between. Germline CDR1 and CDR2: SQVTM and ANQGSEA. Here the CDR3 reads CSVERIPYEQYF. CDR3 DNA sequence: TGCAGCGTTGAGCGGATTCCCTACGAGCAGTACTTC.

The chain's CDR3 is CASRFDTEAFF. The CDR3 nucleotides read TGTGCCAGCAGGTTTGACACTGAAGCTTTCTTT. The chain employs TRBV6-1 and TRBJ1-1; D remains unclear. Trimming stripped 6 bases from V and 3 bases from J, with 5 bases between. Germline assignment: CDR1 MNHNS and CDR2 SASEGT. CDR3 length: 11 amino acids.

This clone has just a few counts. The chain links TRBV2 to TRBJ2-7, with a possible D match to TRBD1 (5 bases). CDR1 SNHLY and CDR2 FYNNEI come from the germline V gene. Trimming left V 5 bases short and J 3 bases short, with 14 bases between. The CDR3 sequence is 14 residues long. CDR3 sequence reads: CASSPPTGYYEQYF. CDR3 nucleotides: TGTGCCAGCAGTCCACCTACAGGTTACTACGAGCAGTACTTC.

The chain couples TRBV16 to TRBJ1-2; TRBD1 aligns across 10 bases. Germline V gene sequence: CDR1 KGHSY, CDR2 FQNENV. The J segment lost 2 bases and the V segment lost 1 base, leaving 10 bases of the junction unmatched. The CDR3 is 18 amino acids. The CDR3 spells CASSQFYETGGSNYGYTF. The CDR3 DNA sequence: TGTGCCAGCAGCCAATTTTACGAGACAGGGGGCTCCAACTATGGCTACACCTTC.

The chain joins TRBV5-8 to TRBJ2-3, with D tentatively TRBD2 (5 bases). Germline loops: CDR1 SGHTS, CDR2 YDEGEE. V lost 0 bases to trimming and J lost 0 bases, with 11 bases between them. The CDR3 is 16 residues long. CDR3: CASSLVISDSTDTQYF. The CDR3 bases are TGTGCCAGCAGCTTGGTAATTAGCGACAGCACAGATACGCAGTATTTT. Full variable domain (missing parts from reference TRBV5-8 and TRBJ2-3): EAGVTQSPTHLIKTRGQQATLRCSPISGHTSVYWYQQALGLGLQFLLWYDEGEERNRGNFPPRFSGRQFPNYSSELNVNALELEDSALYLCASSLVISDSTDTQYFGPGTRLTVL.

The chain employs TRBV9 and TRBJ2-5; the D is unclear. This CDR3 is 14 amino acids long. V was shortened by 2 bases and J by 3 bases, with 11 bases between the two germline ends. Germline CDR1 is SGDLS and CDR2 is YYNGEE. CDR3 in amino acids: CASSVGSQKETQYF. CDR3 sequence (DNA): TGTGCCAGCAGCGTTGGCAGCCAAAAAGAGACCCAGTACTTC.

The rearrangement uses TRBV5-6 and TRBJ1-1, with a tentative D call TRBD1 (6 bases). The germline CDR1 and CDR2 sequences are SGHDT and YYEEEE. The V gene lost 4 bases and the J gene lost 2 bases, with 15 bases spanning the gap. The CDR3 loop spans 15 amino acids. The CDR3 loop is CASSPFDRTNTEAFF. For the CDR3, the DNA is TGTGCCAGCAGCCCCTTTGACAGGACCAACACTGAAGCTTTCTTT.

This clone is termed medium-sized. The rearrangement links TRBV30 to TRBJ1-2; possibly TRBD1 for D (6 bases). Germline CDR1 GTSNPN, CDR2 SVGIG (reference sequence). The CDR3 is 13 amino acids. V lost 6 bases and J 8 bases, leaving 19 bases between the germline ends. The CDR3 DNA reads TGTGCCTGCCGGGACACCACCACCGGGGGCTACACCTTC. This gives the protein CACRDTTTGGYTF.

This chain joins TRBV19 and TRBJ1-4; D not certain. V lost 8 bases, J lost 4 bases, and 20 bases lay in between. CDR1 is LNHDA, CDR2 SQIVND, per germline (reference sequence). This CDR3 spans 16 amino acids. CDR3: CASPPPWRYYNEKLFF. CDR3 coding DNA: TGTGCCAGTCCTCCCCCCTGGCGGTACTATAATGAAAAACTGTTTTTT.

The chain employs TRBV30 and TRBJ1-1; no reliable D call. V lost 2 bases and J 4 bases, leaving 8 bases between the germline ends. The CDR3 spans 12 residues. The germline gives CDR1 GTSNPN, CDR2 SVGIG (reference sequence). The CDR3 DNA sequence: TGTGCCTGGAGTTTGATGGGCACTGAAGCTTTCTTT. Translating gives CAWSLMGTEAFF. Based on the CDR3 plus reference TRBV30 and TRBJ1-1, the full variable domain is SQTIHQWPATLVQPVGSPLSLECTVEGTSNPNLYWYRQAAGRGLQLLFYSVGIGQISSEVPQNLSASRPQDRQFILSSKKLLLSDSGFYLCAWSLMGTEAFFGQGTRLTVV.

The chain couples TRBV11-1 to TRBJ1-3, with a possible D match to TRBD1 (6 bases). V gave up 6 bases and J gave up 0 bases, with 12 bases separating them. CDR3 size: 15 residues. Germline V gives CDR1 SGHAT, CDR2 FQDESV (reference sequence). DNA of the CDR3: TGTGCCAGCAGGGCCAGGGGCCGCTCTGGAAACACCATATATTTT. Protein product: CASRARGRSGNTIYF.

This clone was recorded once. The genes are TRBV13 and TRBJ2-5; D may correspond to TRBD1 or TRBD2 (7 bases each). There are 18 residues in the CDR3. CDR1 PRHDT and CDR2 FYEKMQ come from the germline V gene (reference sequence). V dropped 2 bases and J dropped 9 bases, with 28 bases sitting between them. The CDR3 loop reads CASSLLTGGQPSHRSQYF. CDR3 DNA sequence: TGTGCCAGCAGCTTACTAACGGGGGGACAGCCTTCGCATCGGTCCCAGTACTTC.

The CDR3 nucleotides read TGTGCCACCAGCAGAGATCGAAGCTACGAGCAGTACTTC. Translation gives CATSRDRSYEQYF. The chain carries TRBV15 and TRBJ2-7, with D unresolved. With 0 bases removed from V and 3 bases from J, the gap between germline ends came to 6 bases. The CDR3 has 13 residues. Per germline, CDR1 LNHNV and CDR2 YYDKDF (reference sequence).

The rearrangement joins TRBV7-9 to TRBJ1-1; D possibly corresponds to TRBD1 (5 bases). The germline V and J ends were trimmed by 2 bases and 7 bases, with 11 bases remaining between them. Germline CDR1 and CDR2: SEHNR and FQNEAQ (reference sequence). The CDR3 is 13 amino acids. CDR3 in amino acids: CASSLKGDLEAFF. Here the CDR3 DNA reads TGTGCCAGCAGCTTAAAAGGGGACCTTGAAGCTTTCTTT.

This clone was detected once. The chain uses TRBV5-1 and TRBJ2-1; TRBD2 matches 7 bases. This CDR3 has 16 amino acids. The trim removed 0 bases at V and 3 bases at J, leaving 6 bases unmatched. CDR1 SGHRS and CDR2 YFSETQ come from the germline V gene. The CDR3 loop reads CASSLGLARDYNEQFF. Written as DNA, the CDR3 is TGCGCCAGCAGCTTGGGACTAGCTCGGGACTACAATGAGCAGTTCTTC. Full variable domain (remainder filled in from reference TRBV5-1 and TRBJ2-1): KAGVTQTPRYLIKTRGQQVTLSCSPISGHRSVSWYQQTPGQGLQFLFEYFSETQRNKGNFPGRFSGRQFSNSRSEMNVSTLELGDSALYLCASSLGLARDYNEQFFGPGTRLTVL.

The rearrangement joins TRBV7-2 to TRBJ2-5, with TRBD2 identical over 8 bases. Germline trimming cut 5 bases from V and 5 bases from J; bases unmatched to any gene: 4. Germline CDR1 SGHTA, CDR2 FQGNSA. The CDR3 is made up of 13 amino acids. The CDR3 DNA sequence: TGTGCCAGCAGCCGAGAGCGGGGGGAGACCCAGTACTTC. It specifies CASSRERGETQYF.

The J gene is TRBJ2-5, the V gene TRBV6-5; weak D call: TRBD2 (6 bases). Germline V gives CDR1 MNHEY, CDR2 SVGAGI. Trimming removed 6 bases from V and 5 bases from J, with 19 bases in between. This CDR3 has 15 residues. In DNA, the CDR3 is TGTGCCAGCAGCCTCCTAGGAGGGTCGGGGGAGACCCAGTACTTC. It is translated as CASSLLGGSGETQYF.

The DNA for the CDR3 is TGTGCCAGCAGTGAACGCACGAGCACAGATACGCAGTATTTT. Encoded protein: CASSERTSTDTQYF. V gene TRBV2 combines with J gene TRBJ2-3; D is unresolved. Trimming took off 2 bases at V and 0 bases at J, with 6 bases between the two ends. The CDR3 has 14 amino acids. Per germline, CDR1 SNHLY and CDR2 FYNNEI.

The rearrangement links TRBV7-3 to TRBJ2-7; D uncertain. Germline lookup yields CDR1 SGHTA and CDR2 FQGTGA. The CDR3 consists of 11 residues. The ends were cut back, 1 base at V and 6 bases at J, with 4 bases in the middle. CDR3 in amino acids: CASSLMGEQYF. CDR3 DNA: TGTGCCAGCAGCTTAATGGGCGAGCAGTACTTC.

This chain uses TRBV30 with TRBJ2-7, with 9 nucleotides matching TRBD1. Per germline, CDR1 GTSNPN and CDR2 SVGIG (reference sequence). J lost 6 bases, V lost 3 bases, and 27 bases had no gene match. This CDR3 has 20 residues. The CDR3 region has the DNA TGTGCCTGGAGGGGACGCCAGGGAACCACCGGGACAGGGTTTTATGGCGAGCAGTACTTC. This sequence encodes CAWRGRQGTTGTGFYGEQYF.

The chain links TRBV30 to TRBJ1-2; 8 bases are a match to TRBD1. V trimming: 8 bases; J trimming: 8 bases; junction bases outside the gene matches: 13. CDR3 length: 13 residues. Germline values: CDR1 GTSNPN, CDR2 SVGIG (reference sequence). CDR3 amino acids: CAGFGQGALGYTF. CDR3 nucleotide sequence: TGTGCCGGTTTTGGGCAGGGGGCTCTCGGCTACACCTTC.

The V call is TRBV5-1, the J call TRBJ2-1; 7 bases are a match to TRBD2. Germline trimming cut 1 base from V and 3 bases from J; bases unmatched to any gene: 7. Germline CDR1 reads SGHRS; CDR2 reads YFSETQ. CDR3 size: 16 residues. The CDR3 reads CASSLLSSGNYNEQFF. The CDR3 region has the DNA TGCGCCAGCAGCTTGCTTTCTAGCGGAAACTACAATGAGCAGTTCTTC.